The clone carrying this TCR beta chain has a handful of counts. The data stem from a study of metastatic and nonmetastatic thyroid tumors. In the study overall: Samples came from malignant and benign thyroid patients, and repertoires were compared across blood and tumor or nodule tissue.

The CDR3 is 15 amino acids. V was trimmed by 4 bases and J by 1 base, leaving 13 bases between them. The germline V gene has CDR1 LNHNV and CDR2 YYDKDF (reference sequence). In the authors' workflow: Between-group CDR3 differences, defined by clinicopathological status, yielded a distant-metastasis classifier for papillary thyroid cancer. TCRdb re-called the PCR reads via MiXCR. The V and J calls here are based on TCRdb, not the publication. The table records some 29,000 clones, around 3.5% of them present only once. Until they underwent thyroid surgery, no patient had received any treatment. V and J are TRBV15 and TRBJ1-1; D remains unclear. The sequence was obtained from a male donor with papillary thyroid cancer or a benign thyroid nodule (not recorded which). Some clones in this sample may be carry-over from other donors' samples. Sequenced sample: blood. CDR3 amino acids: CATSIYVTANTEAFF. The DNA for the CDR3 is TGTGCCACCAGCATATATGTCACCGCGAACACTGAAGCTTTCTTT.